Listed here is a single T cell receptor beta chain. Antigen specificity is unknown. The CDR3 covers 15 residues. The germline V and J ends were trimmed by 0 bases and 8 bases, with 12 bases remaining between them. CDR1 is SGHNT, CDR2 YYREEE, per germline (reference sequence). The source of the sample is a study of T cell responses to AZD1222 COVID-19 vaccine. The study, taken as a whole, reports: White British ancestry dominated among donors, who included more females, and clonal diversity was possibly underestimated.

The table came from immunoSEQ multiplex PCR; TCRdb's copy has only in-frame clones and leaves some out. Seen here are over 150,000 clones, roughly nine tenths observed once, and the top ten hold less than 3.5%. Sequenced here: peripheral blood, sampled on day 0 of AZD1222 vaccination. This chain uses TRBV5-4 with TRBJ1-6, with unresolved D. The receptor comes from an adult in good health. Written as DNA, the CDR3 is TGTGCCAGCAGCTTGGCATCAACGTCGTATTCACCCCTCCACTTT. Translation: CASSLASTSYSPLHF.